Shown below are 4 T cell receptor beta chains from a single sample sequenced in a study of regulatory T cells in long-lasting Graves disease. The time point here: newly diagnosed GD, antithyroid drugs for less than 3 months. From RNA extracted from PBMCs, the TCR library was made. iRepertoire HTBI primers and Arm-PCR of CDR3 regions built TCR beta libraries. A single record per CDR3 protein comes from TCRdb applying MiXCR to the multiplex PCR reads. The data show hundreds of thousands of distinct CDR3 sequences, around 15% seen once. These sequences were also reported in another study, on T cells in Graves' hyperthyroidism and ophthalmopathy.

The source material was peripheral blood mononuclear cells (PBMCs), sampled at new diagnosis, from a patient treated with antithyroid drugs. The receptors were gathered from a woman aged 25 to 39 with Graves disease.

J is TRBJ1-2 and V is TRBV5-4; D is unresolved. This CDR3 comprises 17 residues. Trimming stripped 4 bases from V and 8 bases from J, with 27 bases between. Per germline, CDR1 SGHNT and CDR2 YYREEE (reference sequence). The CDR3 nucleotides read TGTGCCAGCAGCAAAAACCCCCTCGCGATCTGGTCGAGCGGCTACACCTTC. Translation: CASSKNPLAIWSSGYTF.

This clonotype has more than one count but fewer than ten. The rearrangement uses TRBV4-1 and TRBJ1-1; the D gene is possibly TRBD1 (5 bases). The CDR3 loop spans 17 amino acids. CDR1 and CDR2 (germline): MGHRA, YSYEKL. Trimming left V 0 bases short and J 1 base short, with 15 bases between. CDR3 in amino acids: CASSQEPQGGGNTEAFF. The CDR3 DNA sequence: TGCGCCAGCAGCCAAGAACCCCAGGGTGGAGGGAACACTGAAGCTTTCTTT.

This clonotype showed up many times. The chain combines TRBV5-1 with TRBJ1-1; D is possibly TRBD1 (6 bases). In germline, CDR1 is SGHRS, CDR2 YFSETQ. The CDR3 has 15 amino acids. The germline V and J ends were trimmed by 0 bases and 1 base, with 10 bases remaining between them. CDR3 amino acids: CASSLVGAQNTEAFF. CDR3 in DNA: TGCGCCAGCAGCTTGGTGGGGGCCCAGAACACTGAAGCTTTCTTT.

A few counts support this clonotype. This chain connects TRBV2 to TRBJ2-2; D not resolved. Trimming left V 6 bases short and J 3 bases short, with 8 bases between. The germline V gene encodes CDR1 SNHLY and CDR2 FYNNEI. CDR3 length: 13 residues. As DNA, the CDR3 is TGTGCCAGCAGGGACCGATACACCGGGGAGCTGTTTTTT. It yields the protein CASRDRYTGELFF.